The 14 T cell receptor beta chains listed next were all sequenced from one sample in a study of blood T cell repertoires in COVID-19. The method was immunoSEQ multiplex PCR; TCRdb's version includes in-frame clones alone and lacks a portion of them. This table holds approximately 94,000 clones, 91% found once. The sequencing sample was made of peripheral blood. The receptors originated from a man aged 50-59 years with active COVID-19.

This chain uses TRBV18 with TRBJ1-5, with 8 bases matching TRBD1. Germline CDR1 KGHSH, CDR2 LQKENI. The CDR3 has 16 amino acids. The ends lost 3 bases at V and 4 bases at J; junction bases unmatched: 8. The CDR3 loop reads CASSPRQGSGNQPQHF. The CDR3 DNA follows: TGTGCCAGCTCACCGCGACAGGGGTCAGGGAATCAGCCCCAGCATTTT.

The chain links TRBV5-4 to TRBJ2-5; the D gene is possibly TRBD2 (5 bases). The CDR3 covers 14 residues. The germline CDR1 and CDR2 sequences are SGHNT and YYREEE (reference sequence). Deletions cut 6 bases from V and 4 bases from J, with 16 bases between. This CDR3 reads CASTRELERETQYF. As DNA, the CDR3 is TGTGCCAGCACCCGCGAACTAGAGCGAGAGACCCAGTACTTC.

The V call is TRBV10-3, the J call TRBJ1-2; no clear D gene. This CDR3 is 14 amino acids long. V shed 0 bases and J shed 7 bases, with 12 bases lying between them. Looked up from germline, CDR1 is ENHRY and CDR2 is SYGVKD. The CDR3: CAISESTGLGGYTF. CDR3 sequence (DNA): TGTGCCATCAGTGAGTCGACGGGGTTGGGTGGCTACACCTTC.

The chain links TRBV7-3 to TRBJ1-6; TRBD1 matches at 8 bases. This CDR3 spans 15 amino acids. The junction had 9 bases not matched to a gene; V was cut back by 4 bases and J by 10 bases. The germline V gene encodes CDR1 SGHTA and CDR2 FQGTGA. The CDR3 protein is CASSSTGAERSPLHF. CDR3 sequence (DNA): TGTGCCAGCAGCTCGACAGGGGCGGAGAGATCACCCCTCCACTTT.

The chain recombines TRBV7-2 with TRBJ2-1, with a weak D call TRBD2 (5 bases). Germline V CDR1 and CDR2: SGHTA, FQGNSA. The ends were cut back, 4 bases at V and 1 base at J, with 11 bases in the middle. This CDR3 contains 15 residues. The CDR3 DNA follows: TGTGCCAGCAGCTCAAGGAGGCGGTCCTACAATGAGCAGTTCTTC. The encoded protein is CASSSRRRSYNEQFF.

The chain uses TRBV20-1 and TRBJ1-2, with 12 positions matching TRBD1. Germline V gene lookup returns CDR1 DFQATT and CDR2 SNEGSKA (reference sequence). The length of the CDR3 is 15 residues. J was trimmed by 7 bases and V by 3 bases; bases with no gene match: 9. The CDR3 DNA reads as TGCAGTGCTAGTCCGATGGGACAGGGGGCGTCTGGCTACACCTTC. Translating gives CSASPMGQGASGYTF.

CDR3 sequence reads: CASSVAIGQGSGNTIYF. CDR3 coding DNA: TGTGCCAGCAGCGTAGCTATTGGACAGGGCTCTGGAAACACCATATATTTT. The chain carries TRBV9 and TRBJ1-3, with 8 bases lining up with TRBD1. After removal of 0 bases from V and 0 bases from J, the junction contained 5 bases not matched to a gene. CDR3 size: 17 residues. Per the germline V gene, CDR1 is SGDLS and CDR2 is YYNGEE. Drawing the rest from reference TRBV9 and TRBJ1-3, the complete variable domain is DSGVTQTPKHLITATGQRVTLRCSPRSGDLSVYWYQQSLDQGLQFLIQYYNGEERAKGNILERFSAQQFPDLHSELNLSSLELGDSALYFCASSVAIGQGSGNTIYFGEGSWLTVV.

This clone was observed a few times. The V and J genes are TRBV4-1 and TRBJ1-6; perhaps TRBD1 as D (5 bases). V dropped 2 bases and J dropped 6 bases, with 17 bases sitting between them. The CDR3 has 17 residues. The V gene's germline CDR1 is MGHRA and CDR2 YSYEKL. This chain's CDR3 is CASSQLDMGFLNSPLHF. For the CDR3, the DNA is TGCGCCAGCAGCCAATTGGACATGGGATTCCTTAATTCACCCCTCCACTTT.

The chain recombines TRBV6-4 with TRBJ2-7; 7 positions match TRBD2. Per the germline V gene, CDR1 is MRHNA and CDR2 is SNTAGT. The CDR3 has 13 amino acids. V was pared by 6 bases and J by 5 bases, with 7 bases of the junction left unmatched. The CDR3 spells CASSAGLRHEQYV. The DNA of the CDR3 is TGTGCCAGCAGCGCGGGACTACGCCACGAGCAGTACGTC.

The rearrangement uses TRBV3-1 (or the pseudogene TRBV3-2) and TRBJ1-5; D call uncertain. Germline V gene lookup returns CDR1 LGHDT and CDR2 YNNKEL (reference sequence). The CDR3 totals 16 residues. The V end lost 1 base, the J end lost 0 bases, and 10 bases lay between the germline ends. The CDR3 region is CASSQGSGYSNQPQHF. The DNA for the CDR3 is TGTGCCAGCAGCCAAGGGTCAGGTTATAGCAATCAGCCCCAGCATTTT.

The chain has TRBV6-6 and TRBJ1-5; 8 nucleotides align to TRBD1. V lost 10 bases to trimming and J lost 3 bases; unmatched junction nucleotides: 8. Germline assignment: CDR1 MNHNY and CDR2 SVGAGI (reference sequence). The CDR3 extends over 14 amino acids. CDR3 in amino acids: CATLGQGFNQPQHF. CDR3 bases: TGTGCCACCTTAGGACAGGGCTTCAATCAGCCCCAGCATTTT.

The V call is TRBV7-8, the J call TRBJ2-1; 13 bases align to TRBD2. V was pared by 5 bases and J by 3 bases, with 10 bases of the junction left unmatched. Germline assignment: CDR1 SGHVS and CDR2 FQNEAQ. This CDR3 contains 18 residues. In DNA, the CDR3 is TGTGCCAGCAGCCGTTGGACTAGCGGGGGACAAAACTACAATGAGCAGTTCTTC. Translation: CASSRWTSGGQNYNEQFF. The full variable domain, in which reference TRBV7-8 and TRBJ2-1 provide the parts outside the CDR3, is GAGVSQSPRYKVAKRGQDVALRCDPISGHVSLFWYQQALGQGPEFLTYFQNEAQLDKSGLPSDRFFAERPEGSVSTLKIQRTQQEDSAVYLCASSRWTSGGQNYNEQFFGPGTRLTVL.

The chain has TRBV6-2 or TRBV6-3 and TRBJ1-2; TRBD1 might be the D (5 bases). This CDR3 is built from 15 residues. V lost 5 bases and J 6 bases, leaving 19 bases between the germline ends. Germline V gives CDR1 MNHEY, CDR2 SVGEGT. CDR3: CASSLYLSGTNGYTF. The CDR3 coding sequence is TGTGCCAGCAGTCTCTACTTGAGCGGGACCAATGGCTACACCTTC.

The chain couples TRBV21-1 to TRBJ1-2; the table assigns TRBD1, which was not confirmed against the DNA. TRBV21-1 is a recognized pseudogene. This CDR3 spans 19 amino acids. CDR3 coding DNA: TGTGCCAGCAGCAAAGTTGGGACAGAAGACCACTCCTTATCCTATGGCTACACCTTC. This gives the protein CASSKVGTEDHSLSYGYTF.